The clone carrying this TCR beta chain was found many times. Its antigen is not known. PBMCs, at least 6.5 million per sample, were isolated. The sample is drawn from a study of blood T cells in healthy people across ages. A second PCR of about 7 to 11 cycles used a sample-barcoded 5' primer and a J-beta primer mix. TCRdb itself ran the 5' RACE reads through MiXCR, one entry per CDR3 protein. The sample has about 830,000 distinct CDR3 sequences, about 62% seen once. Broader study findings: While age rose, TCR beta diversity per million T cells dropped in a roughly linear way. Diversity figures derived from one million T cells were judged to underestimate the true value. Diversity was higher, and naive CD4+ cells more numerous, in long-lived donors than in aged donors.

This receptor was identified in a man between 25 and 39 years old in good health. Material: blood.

CDR3 coding DNA: TGTGCCATCACCCCTAGCGGGGGGGCCCCATTAGATACGCAGTATTTT. Translated: CAITPSGGAPLDTQYF. This chain links TRBV10-3 with TRBJ2-3; TRBD2 matches at 12 bases. There are 16 residues in the CDR3. The V segment lost 7 bases and the J segment 5 bases; nucleotides outside the gene matches: 10. The germline CDR1 and CDR2 sequences are ENHRY and SYGVKD.